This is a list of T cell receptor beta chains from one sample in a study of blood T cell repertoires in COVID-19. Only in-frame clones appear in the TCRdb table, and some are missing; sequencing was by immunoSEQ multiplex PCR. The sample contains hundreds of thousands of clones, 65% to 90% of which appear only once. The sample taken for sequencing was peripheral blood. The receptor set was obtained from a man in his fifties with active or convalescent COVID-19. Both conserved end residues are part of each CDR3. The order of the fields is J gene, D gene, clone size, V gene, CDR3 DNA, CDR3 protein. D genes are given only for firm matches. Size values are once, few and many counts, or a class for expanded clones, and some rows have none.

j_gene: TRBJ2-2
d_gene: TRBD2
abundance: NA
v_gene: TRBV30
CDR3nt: TGTGCCTGGAGTGTGGCGACTAGCGGGAATACCGGGGAGCTGTTTTTT
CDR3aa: CAWSVATSGNTGELFF

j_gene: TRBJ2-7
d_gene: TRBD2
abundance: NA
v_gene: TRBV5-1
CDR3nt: TGCGCCAGCAGCTTACGACTAGCGGACTACTACGAGCAGTACTTC
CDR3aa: CASSLRLADYYEQYF

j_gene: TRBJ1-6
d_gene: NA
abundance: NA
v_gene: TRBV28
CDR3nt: TGTGCCAGCAGCTCAAGGGGGCCCCTCCACTTT
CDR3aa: CASSSRGPLHF

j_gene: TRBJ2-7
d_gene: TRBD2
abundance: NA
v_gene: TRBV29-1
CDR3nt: TGCAGCGTTGTAACTAGCGGCTCCTACGAGCAGTACTTC
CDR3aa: CSVVTSGSYEQYF

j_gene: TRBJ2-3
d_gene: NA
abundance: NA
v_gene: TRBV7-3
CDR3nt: TGTGCCAGCAGCTTCTTGAGCACAGATACGCAGTATTTT
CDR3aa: CASSFLSTDTQYF

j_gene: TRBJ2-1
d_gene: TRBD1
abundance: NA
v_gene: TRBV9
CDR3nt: TGTGCCAGCAGCGTAGCTTACAGGGGGGAAGCCTACAATGAGCAGTTCTTC
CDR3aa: CASSVAYRGEAYNEQFF

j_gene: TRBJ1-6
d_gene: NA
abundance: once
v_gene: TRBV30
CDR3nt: TGTGCCTGGAGCGGGGGTTATAATTCACCCCTCCACTTT
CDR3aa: CAWSGGYNSPLHF

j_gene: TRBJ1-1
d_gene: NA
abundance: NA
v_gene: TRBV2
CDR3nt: TGTGCCGGGGGCGCACAGAGATTGAACACTGAAGCTTTCTTT
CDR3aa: CAGGAQRLNTEAFF

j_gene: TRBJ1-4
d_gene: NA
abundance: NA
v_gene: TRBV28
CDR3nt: TGTGCCAGCAGTCGGAGTGGGGGGACCCGGGAAAAACTGTTTTTT
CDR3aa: CASSRSGGTREKLFF

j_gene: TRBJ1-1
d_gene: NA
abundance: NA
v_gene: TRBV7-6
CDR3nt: TGTGCCAGCAGCCTAAACCCGAGGTTGACAGGGAACACTGAAGCTTTCTTT
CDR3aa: CASSLNPRLTGNTEAFF

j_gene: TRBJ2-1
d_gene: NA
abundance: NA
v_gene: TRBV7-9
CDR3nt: TGTGCCAGCAGCCGATTTAGCGGAGGAAACTACAATGAGCAGTTCTTC
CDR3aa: CASSRFSGGNYNEQFF

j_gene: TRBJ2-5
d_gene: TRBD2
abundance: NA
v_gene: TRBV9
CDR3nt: TGTGCCAGCAGCGGCGGGGGGCCGGGGGAGACCCAGTACTTC
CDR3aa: CASSGGGPGETQYF

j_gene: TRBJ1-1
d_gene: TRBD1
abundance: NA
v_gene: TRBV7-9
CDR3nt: TGTGCCAGCAGCCCACGAGGACAGGGTCACACTGAAGCTTTCTTT
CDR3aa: CASSPRGQGHTEAFF

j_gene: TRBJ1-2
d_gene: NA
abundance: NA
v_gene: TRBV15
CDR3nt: TGTGCCACCAGTGATTCCCCAGCGAACTATGGCTACACCTTC
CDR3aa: CATSDSPANYGYTF

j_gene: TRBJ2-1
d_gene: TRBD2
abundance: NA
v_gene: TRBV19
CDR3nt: TGTGCCAGTAGTACGGGACTAGCGGCTTCCTTTTACAATGAGCAGTTCTTC
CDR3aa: CASSTGLAASFYNEQFF

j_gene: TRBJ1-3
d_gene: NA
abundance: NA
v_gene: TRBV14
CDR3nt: TGTGCCAGCAGCCAAGAACGGGGGGCGAGAGGAAACACCATATATTTT
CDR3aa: CASSQERGARGNTIYF

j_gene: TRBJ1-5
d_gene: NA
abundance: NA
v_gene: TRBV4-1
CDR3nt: TGCGCCAGCAGCCAAGATCGGGGGGGCTGGACGAATCAGCCCCAGCATTTT
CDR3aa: CASSQDRGGWTNQPQHF

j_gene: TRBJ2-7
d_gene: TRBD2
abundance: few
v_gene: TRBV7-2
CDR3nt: TGTGCCAGCAGCTTAGCGAGGGCGGGGGAACACTACGAGCAGTACTTC
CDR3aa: CASSLARAGEHYEQYF

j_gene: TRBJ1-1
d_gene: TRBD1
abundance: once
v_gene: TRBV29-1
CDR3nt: TGCAGCGTTAACAGGGGGCTGGGGACTGAAGCTTTCTTT
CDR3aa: CSVNRGLGTEAFF

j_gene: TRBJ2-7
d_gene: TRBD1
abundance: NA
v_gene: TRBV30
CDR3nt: TGTGCCTGGAGTGTAGGTCGGACAGGCTACGAGCAGTACTTC
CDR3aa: CAWSVGRTGYEQYF

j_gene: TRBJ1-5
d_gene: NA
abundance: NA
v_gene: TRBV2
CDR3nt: TGTGCCAGCAGTTCTGGACAGACTCTCAATCAGCCCCAGCATTTT
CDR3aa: CASSSGQTLNQPQHF

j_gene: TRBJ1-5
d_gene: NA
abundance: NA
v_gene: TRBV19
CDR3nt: TGTGCCAGTAAGGGCAGGGACAAAAATCAGCCCCAGCATTTT
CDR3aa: CASKGRDKNQPQHF

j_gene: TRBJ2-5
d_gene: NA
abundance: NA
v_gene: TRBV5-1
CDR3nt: TGCGCCAGCAGCGGGTGGCAGGGCGAGACCCAGTACTTC
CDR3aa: CASSGWQGETQYF

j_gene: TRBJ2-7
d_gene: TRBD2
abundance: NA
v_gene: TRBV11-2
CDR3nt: TGTGCCAGCAGCTTAACCCTAGTGGCTAGCGGGAGATACGAGCAGTACTTC
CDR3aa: CASSLTLVASGRYEQYF

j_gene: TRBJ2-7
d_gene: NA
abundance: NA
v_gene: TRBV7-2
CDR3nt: TGTGCCAGCAGTTCCAGAAGCTCCTACGAGCAGTACTTC
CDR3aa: CASSSRSSYEQYF

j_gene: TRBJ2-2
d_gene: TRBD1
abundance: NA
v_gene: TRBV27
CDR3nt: TGTGCCAGCAGGGGATTAGACAGGGGGCTAAACACCGGGGAGCTGTTTTTT
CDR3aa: CASRGLDRGLNTGELFF

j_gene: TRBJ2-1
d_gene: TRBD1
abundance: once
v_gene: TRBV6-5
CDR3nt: TGTGCCAGCAGTTACGCTTTGGGACAGGGGAACTTCTTC
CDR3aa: CASSYALGQGNFF

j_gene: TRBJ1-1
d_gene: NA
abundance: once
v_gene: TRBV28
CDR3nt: TGTGCCAGCAAGAGGCGCAACTTAATCACTGAAGCTTTCTTT
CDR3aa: CASKRRNLITEAFF

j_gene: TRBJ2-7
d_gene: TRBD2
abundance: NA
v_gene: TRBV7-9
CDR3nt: TGTGCCAGCAGCACCGGGACTAGCGGGAGTCGGGACGAGCAGTACTTC
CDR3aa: CASSTGTSGSRDEQYF

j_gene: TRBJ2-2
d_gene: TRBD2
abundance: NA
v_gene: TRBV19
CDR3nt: TGTGCCAGTTCCCCCGGGGGGGCTAGCGGAGGGGAGCTGTTTTTT
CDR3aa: CASSPGGASGGELFF

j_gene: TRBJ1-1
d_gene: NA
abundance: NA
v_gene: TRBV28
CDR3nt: TGTGCCAGCAGTTACAAAAGAGGGAGTCTCGACACTGAAGCTTTCTTT
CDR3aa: CASSYKRGSLDTEAFF

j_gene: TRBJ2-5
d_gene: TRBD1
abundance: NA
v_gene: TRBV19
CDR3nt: TGTGCCAGTATGGCGGGGACAGGGGGCCTGGAGACCCAGTACTTC
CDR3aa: CASMAGTGGLETQYF